This T cell receptor (beta chain) originates from a study of T cells in narcolepsy. TCRdb's copy holds only in-frame clones and misses some; the assay was immunoSEQ multiplex PCR. The sample gives around 26,000 clones, roughly 62% of which show up once; roughly 12% is in the top ten. General observations from the study: No autoreactive T cell clone sequences appeared in some memory CD4+ repertoires.

The CDR3 sequence is 20 residues long. Trimming shortened V by 3 bases and J by 11 bases, and 37 bases separated the two germline ends. Germline V gives CDR1 LNHDA, CDR2 SQIVND (reference sequence). Turning to this clone: Its cognate antigen is unknown.

The sequence was obtained from a human donor in good health. V gene TRBV19 combines with J gene TRBJ1-1; D might be TRBD1 (6 bases). Sequenced material: memory (CD45RA-) CD4+ T cells from blood. The CDR3 sequence is CASSIRDGGAAHREDSKAFF. The CDR3 bases are TGTGCCAGTAGTATTCGGGACGGGGGGGCCGCTCACAGGGAGGACTCTAAGGCTTTCTTT.